One sample yielded the 6 T cell receptor beta chains listed below, sequenced in a study of shared clonotypes between healthy human individuals (dated by TCRdb to the early 2020s). The library came from the immunoSEQ multiplex PCR assay. TCRdb mirrors the immuneACCESS table, restricted to in-frame sequences. Some clones are absent from its copies; in checked studies, under half trace to an unresolved V gene, and the reason for the others is unknown. The sample table contains 2 million to 2.5 million clones; only one count was recorded for roughly 90% of them. Of the sample, around 0.4% falls within the top ten clones. Material for sequencing was naive CD4+ T cells from PBMCs. The cell subset or site label corresponds to: CD45RA+ positively selected. The origin of the receptors is a man aged 18 to 30 in good health. Some clones in this sample may be carry-over from other donors' samples.

This chain uses TRBV11-2 with TRBJ2-7; TRBD1 aligns across 7 bases. Germline CDR1 and CDR2: SGHAT and FQNNGV. V was pared by 6 bases and J by 6 bases, with 11 bases of the junction left unmatched. The CDR3 is 14 amino acids. In DNA, the CDR3 is TGTGCCAGCAGGGCATGGACAGGTCGGTTCGAGCAGTACTTC. Its translation is CASRAWTGRFEQYF. Variable domain in full (rest from reference TRBV11-2 and TRBJ2-7): EAGVAQSPRYKIIEKRQSVAFWCNPISGHATLYWYQQILGQGPKLLIQFQNNGVVDDSQLPKDRFSAERLKGVDSTLKIQPAKLEDSAVYLCASRAWTGRFEQYFGPGTRLTVT.

V is TRBV7-7 and J is TRBJ2-2; TRBD2 matches at 8 bases. The germline V gene encodes CDR1 SSHAT and CDR2 FNYEAQ (reference sequence). The junction had 11 bases not matched to a gene; V was cut back by 5 bases and J by 3 bases. CDR3 length: 17 residues. CDR3 residues: CASSQIAGRADTGELFF. CDR3 DNA: TGTGCCAGCAGCCAAATAGCGGGGCGGGCCGACACCGGGGAGCTGTTTTTT.

Comments on this clone: Other DNA sequences within the sample encode an identical CDR3. The CDR3 bases are TGTGCCAGCAGCCTGACAGGGAACACTGAAGCTTTCTTT. It is translated as CASSLTGNTEAFF. The V call is TRBV7-6, the J call TRBJ1-1, with TRBD1 as a possible D gene (6 bases). Trimming removed 5 bases at V and 1 base at J, with 8 bases between. This CDR3 spans 13 amino acids. In germline, CDR1 is SGHVS, CDR2 FNYEAQ. The full variable domain, rest sourced from reference TRBV7-6 and TRBJ1-1, is GAGVSQSPRYKVTKRGQDVALRCDPISGHVSLYWYRQALGQGPEFLTYFNYEAQQDKSGLPNDRFSAERPEGSISTLTIQRTEQRDSAMYRCASSLTGNTEAFFGQGTRLTVV.

This clone showed up just a few times. Other DNA sequences within the sample encode an identical CDR3. The chain employs TRBV28 and TRBJ1-5; 8 bases fit TRBD1. CDR1 and CDR2 from the germline V gene are MDHEN and SYDVKM. Losses at the gene ends were 6 bases for V and 7 bases for J; bases not matched to a gene: 8. The CDR3 contains 14 residues. Written as DNA, the CDR3 is TGTGCCAGCAGACCTGGACAGGGAGACCAGCCCCAGCATTTT. This gives the protein CASRPGQGDQPQHF.

This chain links TRBV7-3 with TRBJ2-7; tentatively, D is TRBD1 or TRBD2 (5 bases each). V was pared by 1 base and J by 2 bases, with 12 bases between. This CDR3 has 15 residues. CDR1 and CDR2 from the germline V gene are SGHTA and FQGTGA. Here the CDR3 DNA reads TGTGCCAGCAGCTTAAATGGGGGTGGGGCCTACGAGCAGTACTTC. This sequence encodes CASSLNGGGAYEQYF. Using reference TRBV7-3 and TRBJ2-7 for the parts outside the CDR3, the full variable domain is GAGVSQTPSNKVTEKGKYVELRCDPISGHTALYWYRQSLGQGPEFLIYFQGTGAADDSGLPNDRFFAVRPEGSVSTLKIQRTERGDSAVYLCASSLNGGGAYEQYFGPGTRLTVT.

This chain links TRBV7-3 with TRBJ2-1, with D possibly being TRBD1 (5 bases). V was pared by 0 bases and J by 5 bases, with 11 bases between. This CDR3 is 15 amino acids long. CDR1 is SGHTA and CDR2 is FQGTGA in the germline V gene. CDR3 sequence reads: CASSLTAPGHNEQFF. The CDR3 DNA is TGTGCCAGCAGCTTAACGGCCCCAGGGCACAATGAGCAGTTCTTC.